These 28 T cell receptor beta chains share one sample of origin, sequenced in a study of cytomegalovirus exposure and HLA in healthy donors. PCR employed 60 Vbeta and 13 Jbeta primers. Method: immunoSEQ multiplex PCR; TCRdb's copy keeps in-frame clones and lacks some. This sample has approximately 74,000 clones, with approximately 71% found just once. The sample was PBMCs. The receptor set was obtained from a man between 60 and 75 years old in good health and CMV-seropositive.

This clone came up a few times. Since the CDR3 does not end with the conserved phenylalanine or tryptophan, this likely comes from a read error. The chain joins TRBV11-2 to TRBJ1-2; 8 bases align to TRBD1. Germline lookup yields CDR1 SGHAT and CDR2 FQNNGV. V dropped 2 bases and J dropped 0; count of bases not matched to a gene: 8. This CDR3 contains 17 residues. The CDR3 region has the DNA TGTGCCAGCAGCTTATTCCCCGACAGGGGACCTAACTATGGCTACACCCTC. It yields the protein CASSLFPDRGPNYGYTL.

CDR3 DNA sequence: TGCAGCGTTGTGGTACTCGGGACAGCGTATAACTATGGCTACACCTTC. This sequence encodes CSVVVLGTAYNYGYTF. The rearrangement uses TRBV29-1 and TRBJ1-2; 7 bases fit TRBD1. Germline V gene sequence: CDR1 SQVTM, CDR2 ANQGSEA. V was pared by 4 bases and J by 1 base, with 12 bases of the junction left unmatched. The CDR3 length is 16 residues.

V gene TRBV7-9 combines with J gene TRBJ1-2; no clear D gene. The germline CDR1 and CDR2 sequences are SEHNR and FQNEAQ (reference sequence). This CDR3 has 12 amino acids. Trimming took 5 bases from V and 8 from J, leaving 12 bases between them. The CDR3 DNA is TGTGCCAGCAGCCTAGGGTCGGGGGGCTACACCTTC. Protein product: CASSLGSGGYTF.

Written as DNA, the CDR3 is TGTGCCAGCAGCTTAGTGCAGGGAAGGCCCCAGCATTTT. Its translation is CASSLVQGRPQHF. The gene calls are TRBV7-2 and TRBJ1-5, with D maybe TRBD1 (5 bases). Trimming took off 1 base at V and 9 bases at J, with 10 bases between the two ends. The CDR3 is 13 residues long. CDR1 is SGHTA and CDR2 is FQGNSA in the germline V gene.

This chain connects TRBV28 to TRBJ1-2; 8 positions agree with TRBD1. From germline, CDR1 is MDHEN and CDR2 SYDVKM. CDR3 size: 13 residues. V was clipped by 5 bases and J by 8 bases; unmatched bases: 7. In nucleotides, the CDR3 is TGTGCCAGCAGTGAACAGGGGGTGCGGGGCTACACCTTC. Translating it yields CASSEQGVRGYTF.

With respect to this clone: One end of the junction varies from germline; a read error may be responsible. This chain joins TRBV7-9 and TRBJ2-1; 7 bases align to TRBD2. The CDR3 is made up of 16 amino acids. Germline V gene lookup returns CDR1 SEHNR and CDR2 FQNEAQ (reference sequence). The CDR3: CSSSLERGTRSGEQFF. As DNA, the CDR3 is TGTTCCAGCAGCTTAGAGCGGGGTACTCGGTCCGGTGAGCAGTTCTTC.

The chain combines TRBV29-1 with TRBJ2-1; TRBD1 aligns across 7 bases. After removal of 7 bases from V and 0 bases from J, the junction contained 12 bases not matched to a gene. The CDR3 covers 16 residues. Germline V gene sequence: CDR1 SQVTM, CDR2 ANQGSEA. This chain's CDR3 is CSAPTGSYGSYNEQFF. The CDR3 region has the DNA TGCAGCGCCCCGACAGGGAGTTATGGCTCCTACAATGAGCAGTTCTTC.

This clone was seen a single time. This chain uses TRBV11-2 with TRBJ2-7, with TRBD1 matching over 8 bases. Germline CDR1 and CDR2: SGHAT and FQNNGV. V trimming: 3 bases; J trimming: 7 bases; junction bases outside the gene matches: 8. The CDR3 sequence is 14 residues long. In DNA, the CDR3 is TGTGCCAGCAGCTTCGGACAGGGTCCGGGGGAGCAGTACTTC. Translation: CASSFGQGPGEQYF.

The CDR3 DNA reads TGCGCCAGCAGCTTGGGGGCTCTAGCGGGAGTCGATAATGAGCAGTTCTTC. Encoded protein: CASSLGALAGVDNEQFF. V and J are TRBV5-1 and TRBJ2-1; 10 bases match TRBD2. CDR3 size: 17 residues. Germline CDR1 reads SGHRS; CDR2 reads YFSETQ. With V trimmed by 0 bases and J by 7 bases, 10 bases remained unmatched.

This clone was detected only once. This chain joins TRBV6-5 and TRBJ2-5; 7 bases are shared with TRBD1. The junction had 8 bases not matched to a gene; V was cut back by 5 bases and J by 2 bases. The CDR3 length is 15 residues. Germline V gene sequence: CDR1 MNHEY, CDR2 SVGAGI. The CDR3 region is CASSINRDRQETQYF. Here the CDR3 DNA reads TGTGCCAGCAGTATCAACCGGGACAGACAAGAGACCCAGTACTTC.

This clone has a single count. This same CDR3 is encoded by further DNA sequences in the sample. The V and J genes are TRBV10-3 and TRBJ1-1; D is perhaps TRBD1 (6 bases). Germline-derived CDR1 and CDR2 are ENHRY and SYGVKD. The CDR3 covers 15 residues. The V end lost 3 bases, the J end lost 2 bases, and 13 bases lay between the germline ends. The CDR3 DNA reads TGTGCCATCAGTGATGCGGGGGGGGCTAACACTGAAGCTTTCTTT. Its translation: CAISDAGGANTEAFF.

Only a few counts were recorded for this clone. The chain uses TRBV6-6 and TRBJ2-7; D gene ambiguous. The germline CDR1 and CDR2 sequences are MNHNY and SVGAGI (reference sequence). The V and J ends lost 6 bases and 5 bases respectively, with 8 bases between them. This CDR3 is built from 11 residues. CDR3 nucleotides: TGTGCCAGCAGCCTCTACGACGAGCAGTACTTC. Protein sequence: CASSLYDEQYF.

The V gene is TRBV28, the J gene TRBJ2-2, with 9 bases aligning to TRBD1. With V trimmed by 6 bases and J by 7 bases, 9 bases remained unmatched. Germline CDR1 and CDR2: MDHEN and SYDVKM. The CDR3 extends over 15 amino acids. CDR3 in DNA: TGTGCCAGCAGGGGGCCGGGACAGGGATTCGGGGAGCTGTTTTTT. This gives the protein CASRGPGQGFGELFF. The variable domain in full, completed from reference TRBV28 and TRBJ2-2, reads DVKVTQSSRYLVKRTGEKVFLECVQDMDHENMFWYRQDPGLGLRLIYFSYDVKMKEKGDIPEGYSVSREKKERFSLILESASTNQTSMYLCASRGPGQGFGELFFGEGSRLTVL.

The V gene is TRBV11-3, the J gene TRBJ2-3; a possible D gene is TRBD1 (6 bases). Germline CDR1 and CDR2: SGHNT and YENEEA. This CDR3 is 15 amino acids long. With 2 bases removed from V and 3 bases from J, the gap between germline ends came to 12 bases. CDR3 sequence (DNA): TGTGCCAGCAGCTTAAATCAGGGGTCGACAGATACGCAGTATTTT. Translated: CASSLNQGSTDTQYF.

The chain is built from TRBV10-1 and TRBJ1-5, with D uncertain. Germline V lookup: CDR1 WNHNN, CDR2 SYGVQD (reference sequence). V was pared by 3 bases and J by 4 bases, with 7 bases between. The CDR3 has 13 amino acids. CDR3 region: CASSDSVNQPQHF. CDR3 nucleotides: TGCGCCAGCAGTGACTCCGTGAATCAGCCCCAGCATTTT.

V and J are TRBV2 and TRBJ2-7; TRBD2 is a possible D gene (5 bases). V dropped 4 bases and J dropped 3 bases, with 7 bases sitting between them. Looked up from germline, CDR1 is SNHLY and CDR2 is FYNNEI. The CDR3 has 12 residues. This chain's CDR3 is CASSVEVYEQYF. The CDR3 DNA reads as TGTGCCAGCAGTGTGGAGGTCTACGAGCAGTACTTC.

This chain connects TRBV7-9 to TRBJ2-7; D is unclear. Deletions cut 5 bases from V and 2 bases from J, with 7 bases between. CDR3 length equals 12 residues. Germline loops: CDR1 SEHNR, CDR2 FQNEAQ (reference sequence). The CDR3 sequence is CASSPSTYEQYF. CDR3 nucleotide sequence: TGTGCCAGCAGCCCTTCTACCTACGAGCAGTACTTC.

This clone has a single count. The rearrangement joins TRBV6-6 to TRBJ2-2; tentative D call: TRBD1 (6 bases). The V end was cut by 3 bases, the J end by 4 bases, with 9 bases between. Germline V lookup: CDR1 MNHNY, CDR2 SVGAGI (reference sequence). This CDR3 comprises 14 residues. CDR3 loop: CASSYTGPTGELFF. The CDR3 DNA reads TGTGCCAGCAGTTATACAGGGCCCACCGGGGAGCTGTTTTTT.

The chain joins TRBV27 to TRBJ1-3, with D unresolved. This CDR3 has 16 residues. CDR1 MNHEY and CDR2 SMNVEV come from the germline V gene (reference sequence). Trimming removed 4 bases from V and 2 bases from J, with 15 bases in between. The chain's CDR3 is CASSSYRGSAGNTIYF. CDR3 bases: TGTGCCAGCAGTTCGTACCGGGGTAGCGCTGGAAACACCATATATTTT.

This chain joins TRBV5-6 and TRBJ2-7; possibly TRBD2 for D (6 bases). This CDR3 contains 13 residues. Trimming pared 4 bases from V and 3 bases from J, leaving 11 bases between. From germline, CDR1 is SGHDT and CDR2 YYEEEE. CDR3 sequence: CASSTAGGYEQYF. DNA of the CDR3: TGTGCCAGCAGCACCGCCGGGGGCTACGAGCAGTACTTC.

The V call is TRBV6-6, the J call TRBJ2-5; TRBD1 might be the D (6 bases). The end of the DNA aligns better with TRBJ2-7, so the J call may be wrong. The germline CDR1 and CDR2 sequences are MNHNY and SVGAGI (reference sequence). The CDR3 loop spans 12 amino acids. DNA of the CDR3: TGTGCCAGCAGACCGTGGGGGCACGAGCAGTACTTC. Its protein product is CASRPWGHEQYF.

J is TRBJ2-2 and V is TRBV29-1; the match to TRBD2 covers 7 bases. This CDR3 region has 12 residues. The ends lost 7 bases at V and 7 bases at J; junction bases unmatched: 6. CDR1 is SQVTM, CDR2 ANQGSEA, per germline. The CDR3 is CSALGGGGELFF. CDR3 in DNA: TGCAGCGCCCTGGGGGGGGGCGGGGAGCTGTTTTTT.

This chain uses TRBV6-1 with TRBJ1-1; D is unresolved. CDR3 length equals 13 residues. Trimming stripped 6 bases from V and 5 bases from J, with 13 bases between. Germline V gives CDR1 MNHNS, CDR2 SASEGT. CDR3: CASRGERATEAFF. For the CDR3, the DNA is TGTGCCAGCAGGGGTGAGAGGGCGACTGAAGCTTTCTTT.

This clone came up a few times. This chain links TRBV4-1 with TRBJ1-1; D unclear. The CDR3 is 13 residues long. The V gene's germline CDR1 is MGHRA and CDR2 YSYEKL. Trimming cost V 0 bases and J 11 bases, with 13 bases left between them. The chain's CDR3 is CASSQDRQRAAFF. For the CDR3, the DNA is TGCGCCAGCAGCCAAGATAGGCAGCGGGCCGCTTTCTTT.

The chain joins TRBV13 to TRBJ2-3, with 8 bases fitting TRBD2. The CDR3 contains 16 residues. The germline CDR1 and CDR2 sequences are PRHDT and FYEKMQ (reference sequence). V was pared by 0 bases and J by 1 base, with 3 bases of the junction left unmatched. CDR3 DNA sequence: TGTGCCAGCAGCTTAGGCCTCGGGAGGGGCACAGATACGCAGTATTTT. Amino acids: CASSLGLGRGTDTQYF.

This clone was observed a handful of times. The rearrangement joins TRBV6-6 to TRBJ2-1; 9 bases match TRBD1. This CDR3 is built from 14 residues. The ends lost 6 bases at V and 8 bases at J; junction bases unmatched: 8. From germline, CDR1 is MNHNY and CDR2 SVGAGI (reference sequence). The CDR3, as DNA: TGTGCCAGCAGCCACACAACAGGGGGCTATGAGCAGTTCTTC. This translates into CASSHTTGGYEQFF.

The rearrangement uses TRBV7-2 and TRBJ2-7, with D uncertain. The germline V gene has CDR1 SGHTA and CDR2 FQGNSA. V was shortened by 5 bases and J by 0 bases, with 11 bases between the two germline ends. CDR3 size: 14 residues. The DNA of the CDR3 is TGTGCCAGCAGCCGTGACTTTTCCTCCTACGAGCAGTACTTC. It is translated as CASSRDFSSYEQYF.

The CDR3 coding sequence is TGCGCCAGCAGCCAAGCCCAGGACCAAGAGACCCAGTACTTC. Encoded protein: CASSQAQDQETQYF. The V and J genes are TRBV4-1 and TRBJ2-5; D is unclear. V lost 1 base and J lost 0, with 6 bases in between. Per germline, CDR1 MGHRA and CDR2 YSYEKL. The CDR3 loop spans 14 amino acids.